The next 28 T cell receptor beta chains were all read from a single sample in a study of CD8+ T cells in alopecia areata. As the sequencing template, cDNA was produced by extracting RNA and reverse transcribing it. Measured with immunoSEQ multiplex PCR; TCRdb has only the in-frame clones, and not every one. The data hold about 210,000 clones, with approximately 72% observed a single time. The sample's treatment: oral pan-JAK inhibitor, 5-10 mg twice daily. Material: CD4+ T cells sorted from blood, obtained at approximately week 45, from a patient treated with tofacitinib. The receptors were gathered from a human donor with alopecia areata.

This rearrangement joins TRBV7-2 to TRBJ2-2; D gene ambiguous. Germline V CDR1 and CDR2: SGHTA, FQGNSA. The CDR3 is made up of 13 amino acids. The V gene lost 5 bases and the J gene lost 8 bases, with 12 bases spanning the gap. CDR3 coding DNA: TGTGCCAGCAGCCTTAGCCCGCCGGGGGAGCTGTTTTTT. Its protein is CASSLSPPGELFF.

This clone was seen a handful of times. V and J are TRBV19 and TRBJ2-1, with 13 bases matching TRBD2. The J segment lost 9 bases and the V segment lost 5 bases, leaving 13 bases of the junction unmatched. The CDR3 has 17 residues. Germline V lookup: CDR1 LNHDA, CDR2 SQIVND (reference sequence). The CDR3 region is CASSPTRTSGGIGEQFF. As DNA, the CDR3 is TGTGCCAGTAGTCCTACCCGGACTAGCGGGGGTATCGGTGAGCAGTTCTTC. The variable domain in full, with the rest retrieved from reference TRBV19 and TRBJ2-1, is DGGITQSPKYLFRKEGQNVTLSCEQNLNHDAMYWYRQDPGQGLRLIYYSQIVNDFQKGDIAEGYSVSREKKESFPLTVTSAQKNPTAFYLCASSPTRTSGGIGEQFFGPGTRLTVL.

The gene calls are TRBV2 and TRBJ1-4; D is unclear. CDR3 length: 13 amino acids. Germline V gene lookup returns CDR1 SNHLY and CDR2 FYNNEI. The V end lost 4 bases, the J end lost 7 bases, and 10 bases lay between the germline ends. The CDR3 is CASSAEGGEKLFF. CDR3 DNA: TGTGCCAGCAGTGCAGAGGGAGGTGAAAAACTGTTTTTT.

The V gene is TRBV4-3, the J gene TRBJ2-1; D may be TRBD2 (6 bases). The germline gives CDR1 LGHNA, CDR2 YSLEER. The ends were cut back, 1 base at V and 7 bases at J, with 8 bases in the middle. The CDR3 runs 13 residues. The CDR3 loop reads CASSQGRENEQFF. DNA for the CDR3: TGCGCCAGCAGCCAAGGGAGGGAAAATGAGCAGTTCTTC.

The chain has TRBV5-1 and TRBJ2-7; 9 bases align to TRBD2. CDR1 is SGHRS and CDR2 is YFSETQ in the germline V gene. The CDR3 has 18 amino acids. V was pared by 0 bases and J by 1 base, with 11 bases of the junction left unmatched. The CDR3 nucleotides read TGCGCCAGCAGCTTGGCCACAGTAGCGGGAGTCAGGTCCTACGAGCAGTACTTC. As protein: CASSLATVAGVRSYEQYF. Full variable domain (rest looked up from reference TRBV5-1 and TRBJ2-7): KAGVTQTPRYLIKTRGQQVTLSCSPISGHRSVSWYQQTPGQGLQFLFEYFSETQRNKGNFPGRFSGRQFSNSRSEMNVSTLELGDSALYLCASSLATVAGVRSYEQYFGPGTRLTVT.

This chain joins TRBV29-1 and TRBJ2-7, with a weak D call TRBD1 (5 bases). From germline, CDR1 is SQVTM and CDR2 ANQGSEA. The CDR3 is 11 amino acids. Trimming shortened V by 5 bases and J by 3 bases, and 8 bases separated the two germline ends. Here the CDR3 DNA reads TGCAGCGTTAACCAGGGCTACGAGCAGTACTTC. Translation gives CSVNQGYEQYF.

The chain uses TRBV6-5 and TRBJ1-2; 7 bases align to TRBD1. With V trimmed by 11 bases and J by 4 bases, 10 bases remained unmatched. Germline V gene sequence: CDR1 MNHEY, CDR2 SVGAGI. There are 13 residues in the CDR3. CDR3 in amino acids: CAARDSGSYGYTF. CDR3 bases: TGTGCCGCCCGGGACAGCGGATCCTATGGCTACACCTTC.

The chain links TRBV5-1 to TRBJ2-2; D may be TRBD1 (6 bases). The germline V and J ends were trimmed by 4 bases and 7 bases, with 17 bases remaining between them. Germline CDR1 reads SGHRS; CDR2 reads YFSETQ. CDR3 length: 15 residues. The CDR3 DNA sequence: TGCGCCAGCAGCCCGGGATGGTCAGGGGTCGGGGAGCTGTTTTTT. Translated: CASSPGWSGVGELFF.

The rearrangement links TRBV19 to TRBJ1-1, with D uncertain. Trimming left V 10 bases short and J 7 bases short, with 13 bases between. Germline V gene lookup returns CDR1 LNHDA and CDR2 SQIVND (reference sequence). This CDR3 region has 11 residues. CDR3 coding DNA: TGTGCCACCTCCAGATGGGGTGAAGCTTTCTTT. Its protein is CATSRWGEAFF. Variable domain in full (rest from reference TRBV19 and TRBJ1-1): DGGITQSPKYLFRKEGQNVTLSCEQNLNHDAMYWYRQDPGQGLRLIYYSQIVNDFQKGDIAEGYSVSREKKESFPLTVTSAQKNPTAFYLCATSRWGEAFFGQGTRLTVV.

The chain is built from TRBV29-1 and TRBJ1-2; D is unresolved. The CDR3 extends over 14 amino acids. In germline, CDR1 is SQVTM, CDR2 ANQGSEA. The ends were cut back, 7 bases at V and 2 bases at J, with 17 bases in the middle. The CDR3 region is CSAASTYGNYGYTF. CDR3 DNA sequence: TGCAGCGCCGCCTCGACCTACGGCAACTATGGCTACACCTTC.

The J gene is TRBJ2-1, the V gene TRBV29-1; 14 bases map to TRBD2. Germline V gene data show CDR1 as SQVTM and CDR2 as ANQGSEA. The CDR3 is 17 amino acids. The V segment lost 7 bases and the J segment 2 bases; nucleotides outside the gene matches: 10. CDR3 protein: CSARLAGGVNAYNEQFF. The CDR3 coding sequence is TGCAGCGCCCGACTAGCGGGGGGGGTTAACGCCTACAATGAGCAGTTCTTC.

This rearrangement joins TRBV6-1 to TRBJ2-5, with 8 bases lining up with TRBD2. This CDR3 has 15 residues. The J segment lost 4 bases and the V segment lost 0 bases, leaving 4 bases of the junction unmatched. Germline assignment: CDR1 MNHNS and CDR2 SASEGT. DNA of the CDR3: TGTGCCAGCAGTGAAGCCGGGACTAGGGGAGAGACCCAGTACTTC. This encodes CASSEAGTRGETQYF.

The gene calls are TRBV4-3 and TRBJ2-3, with D unclear. The CDR3 sequence is 13 residues long. Germline CDR1 is LGHNA and CDR2 is YSLEER. The V end was cut by 4 bases, the J end by 2 bases, with 7 bases between. The CDR3, as DNA: TGCGCCAGCAGCCCGCTCTACACAGATACGCAGTATTTT. This translates into CASSPLYTDTQYF.

The chain employs TRBV6-5 and TRBJ1-6, with no clear D. The CDR3 totals 12 residues. From germline, CDR1 is MNHEY and CDR2 SVGAGI. V was trimmed by 6 bases and J by 0 bases, leaving 0 bases between them. The CDR3 region is CASSSYNSPLHF. DNA for the CDR3: TGTGCCAGCAGCTCCTATAATTCACCCCTCCACTTT.

The genes are TRBV29-1 and TRBJ1-5, with 7 bases identical to TRBD1. Germline V gene sequence: CDR1 SQVTM, CDR2 ANQGSEA. The ends lost 7 bases at V and 6 bases at J; junction bases unmatched: 9. The CDR3 covers 13 residues. In DNA, the CDR3 is TGCAGCGGAGGGGGCGGGGAGGGTCAGCCCCAGCATTTT. Encoded protein: CSGGGGEGQPQHF.

The chain joins TRBV2 to TRBJ2-3; D gene unclear. The CDR3 has 15 amino acids. Germline-derived CDR1 and CDR2 are SNHLY and FYNNEI. The germline V and J ends were trimmed by 4 bases and 2 bases, with 13 bases remaining between them. CDR3 coding DNA: TGTGCCAGCAGTGGATCCCCGGCTGACACAGATACGCAGTATTTT. Translated, it gives CASSGSPADTDTQYF.

The rearrangement uses TRBV29-1 and TRBJ2-5, with 13 nucleotides matching TRBD2. CDR3 size: 16 residues. Germline CDR1 is SQVTM and CDR2 is ANQGSEA. Unmatched junction bases numbered 11, after V lost 4 bases and J lost 6 bases. CDR3 in amino acids: CSVAPGLAGEHKTQYF. The CDR3 DNA reads as TGCAGCGTTGCACCTGGACTAGCGGGGGAGCATAAGACCCAGTACTTC.

This chain joins TRBV11-3 and TRBJ2-7, with D perhaps TRBD2 (5 bases). The CDR3 loop spans 14 amino acids. The ends were cut back, 2 bases at V and 4 bases at J, with 12 bases in the middle. CDR1 and CDR2 from the germline V gene are SGHNT and YENEEA. CDR3 sequence (DNA): TGTGCCAGCAGCTTATCTGGACTTTCATACGAGCAGTACTTC. Translated, it gives CASSLSGLSYEQYF.

V is TRBV4-3 and J is TRBJ2-2; D perhaps matches TRBD1 (7 bases). The CDR3 runs 15 residues. CDR1 is LGHNA and CDR2 is YSLEER in the germline V gene. V was shortened by 5 bases and J by 8 bases, with 18 bases between the two germline ends. The CDR3 coding sequence is TGCGCCAGCAGCATCCGATCAGGGGGACTGGGGGAGCTGTTTTTT. It translates to CASSIRSGGLGELFF.

The chain uses TRBV30 and TRBJ1-2; TRBD1 agrees at 8 bases. The junction had 5 bases not matched to a gene; V was cut back by 7 bases and J by 7 bases. This CDR3 spans 11 amino acids. Germline CDR1 and CDR2: GTSNPN and SVGIG (reference sequence). DNA for the CDR3: TGTGCCTTCGAACAGGGGGTTGGCTACACCTTC. Protein sequence: CAFEQGVGYTF.

The chain combines TRBV4-3 with TRBJ2-3; D might be TRBD2 (6 bases). V was shortened by 0 bases and J by 6 bases, with 13 bases between the two germline ends. Germline V gives CDR1 LGHNA, CDR2 YSLEER. CDR3 size: 15 residues. The CDR3, as DNA: TGCGCCAGCAGCCAAGATAAAACTAGCTCTGATACGCAGTATTTT. It is translated as CASSQDKTSSDTQYF.

This clone turned up a few times. The V gene is TRBV14, the J gene TRBJ1-2, with D perhaps TRBD1 (6 bases). V was trimmed by 4 bases and J by 3 bases, leaving 15 bases between them. CDR1 SGHDN and CDR2 FVKESK come from the germline V gene. This CDR3 region has 15 residues. The CDR3 is CASSRAGASYYGYTF. CDR3 coding DNA: TGTGCCAGCAGCCGAGCGGGGGCTAGTTACTATGGCTACACCTTC.

This chain connects TRBV15 to TRBJ1-1; possibly TRBD1 for D (6 bases). Germline CDR1 LNHNV, CDR2 YYDKDF (reference sequence). V lost 2 bases and J lost 0, with 16 bases in between. The length of the CDR3 is 17 residues. This CDR3 is CATSRRTRGHMNTEAFF. CDR3 coding DNA: TGTGCCACCAGCAGACGCACCAGGGGTCATATGAACACTGAAGCTTTCTTT.

Details on this clone: The same CDR3 arises from other DNA sequences in this sample as well. The CDR3 nucleotides are TGCAGCGGACGGACGGTGAACACTGAAGCTTTCTTT. Translating it yields CSGRTVNTEAFF. The chain recombines TRBV29-1 with TRBJ1-1; unclear D gene. V lost 7 bases, J lost 0 bases, and 9 bases lay in between. The CDR3 extends over 12 amino acids. CDR1 and CDR2 from the germline V gene are SQVTM and ANQGSEA.

The sample holds a few counts of this clone. The rearrangement joins TRBV29-1 to TRBJ1-1; D unclear. CDR3 length: 13 amino acids. Per the germline V gene, CDR1 is SQVTM and CDR2 is ANQGSEA. The germline V and J ends were trimmed by 6 bases and 2 bases, with 13 bases remaining between them. The CDR3 coding sequence is TGCAGCGTCGGAATGTCGGGAAACACTGAAGCTTTCTTT. Its translation is CSVGMSGNTEAFF.

This chain uses TRBV6-5 with TRBJ1-2; 12 bases align to TRBD1. There are 16 residues in the CDR3. V gave up 2 bases and J gave up 3 bases; unmatched junction bases: 4. Germline V lookup: CDR1 MNHEY, CDR2 SVGAGI. CDR3 in DNA: TGTGCCAGCAGTTACCGAGGGACAGGGGGCGACTATGGCTACACCTTC. Translated, it gives CASSYRGTGGDYGYTF.

The chain carries TRBV6-1 and TRBJ2-7, with 10 bases fitting TRBD1. Trimming cost V 7 bases and J 2 bases; bases outside gene matches: 5. Per germline, CDR1 MNHNS and CDR2 SASEGT. This CDR3 is built from 14 residues. The CDR3 loop is CASTRGTGAYEQYF. For the CDR3, the DNA is TGTGCCAGCACCAGAGGGACAGGGGCCTACGAGCAGTACTTC.

This clone was found a few times. The V gene is TRBV6-1, the J gene TRBJ2-7, with D tentatively TRBD1 (6 bases). The CDR3 is made up of 14 amino acids. V shed 7 bases and J shed 4 bases, with 17 bases lying between them. Germline V gene lookup returns CDR1 MNHNS and CDR2 SASEGT. The CDR3 loop is CASMGSHRVYEQYF. DNA for the CDR3: TGTGCCAGCATGGGATCACACAGGGTTTACGAGCAGTACTTC.